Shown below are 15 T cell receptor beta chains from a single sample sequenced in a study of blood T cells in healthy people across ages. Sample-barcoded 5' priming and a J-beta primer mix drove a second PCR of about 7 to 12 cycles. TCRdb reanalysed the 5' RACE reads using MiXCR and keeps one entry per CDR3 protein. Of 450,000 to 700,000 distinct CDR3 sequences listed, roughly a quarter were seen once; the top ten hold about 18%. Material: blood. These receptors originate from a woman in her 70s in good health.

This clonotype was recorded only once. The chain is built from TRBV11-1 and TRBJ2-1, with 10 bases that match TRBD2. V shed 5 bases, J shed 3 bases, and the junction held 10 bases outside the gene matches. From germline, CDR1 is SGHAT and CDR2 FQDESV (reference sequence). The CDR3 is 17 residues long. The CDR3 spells CASSRIVTSGVYNEQFF. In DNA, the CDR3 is TGTGCCAGCAGCCGCATTGTAACTAGCGGGGTCTACAATGAGCAGTTCTTC.

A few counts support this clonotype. The CDR3 loop reads CASSLLGQGDIQYF. In DNA, the CDR3 is TGCGCCAGCAGCTTGTTGGGACAGGGCGACATTCAGTACTTC. The chain has TRBV5-1 and TRBJ2-4, with 9 bases aligning to TRBD1. Trimming took 1 base from V and 8 from J; bases not matched to a gene: 4. CDR3 length equals 14 residues. The V gene's germline CDR1 is SGHRS and CDR2 YFSETQ.

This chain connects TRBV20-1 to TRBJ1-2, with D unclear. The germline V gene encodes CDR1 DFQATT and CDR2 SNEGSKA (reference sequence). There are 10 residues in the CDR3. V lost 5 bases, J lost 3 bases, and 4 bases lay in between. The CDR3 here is CSAPDYGYTF. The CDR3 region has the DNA TGCAGTGCTCCCGACTATGGCTACACCTTC.

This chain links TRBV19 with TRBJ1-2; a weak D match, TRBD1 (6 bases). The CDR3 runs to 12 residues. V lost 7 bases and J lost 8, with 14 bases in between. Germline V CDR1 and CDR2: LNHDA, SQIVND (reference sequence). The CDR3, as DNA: TGTGCCAGTAAACCACAGGGCTCCGGCTACACCTTC. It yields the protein CASKPQGSGYTF.

The CDR3 sequence is CASSDDLSTQYF. For the CDR3, the DNA is TGTGCCAGCAGTGATGACTTAAGTACGCAGTATTTT. The chain joins TRBV2 to TRBJ2-3; D not resolved. The CDR3 has 12 amino acids. The germline CDR1 and CDR2 sequences are SNHLY and FYNNEI. V lost 3 bases, J lost 8 bases, and 9 bases lay in between.

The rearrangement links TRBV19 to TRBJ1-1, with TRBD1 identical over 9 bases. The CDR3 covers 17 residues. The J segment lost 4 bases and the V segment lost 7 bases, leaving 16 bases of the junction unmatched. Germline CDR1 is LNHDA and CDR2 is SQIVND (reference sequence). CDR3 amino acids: CASKPQRDRVTSTEAFF. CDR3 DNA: TGTGCCAGTAAACCCCAACGGGACAGGGTTACGAGCACTGAAGCTTTCTTT.

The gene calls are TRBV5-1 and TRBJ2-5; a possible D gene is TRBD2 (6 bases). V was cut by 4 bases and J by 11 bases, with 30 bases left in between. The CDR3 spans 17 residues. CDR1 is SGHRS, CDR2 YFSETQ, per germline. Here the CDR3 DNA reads TGCGCCAGCAGCCCGATTGCGGGAACAATCTTGACTACGGAGCAGTACTTC. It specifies CASSPIAGTILTTEQYF.

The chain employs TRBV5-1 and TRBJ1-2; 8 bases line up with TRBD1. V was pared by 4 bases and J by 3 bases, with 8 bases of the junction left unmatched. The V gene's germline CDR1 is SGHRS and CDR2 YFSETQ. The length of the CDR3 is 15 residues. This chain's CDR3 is CASSPGGQEYYGYTF. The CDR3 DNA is TGCGCCAGCAGCCCCGGGGGACAGGAGTACTATGGCTACACCTTC.

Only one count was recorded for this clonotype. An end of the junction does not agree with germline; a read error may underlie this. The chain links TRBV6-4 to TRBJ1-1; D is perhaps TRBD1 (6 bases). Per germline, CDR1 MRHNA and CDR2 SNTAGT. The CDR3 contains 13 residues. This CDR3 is CASSRGQTTGAFF. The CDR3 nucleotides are TGTGCCAGCAGTCGCGGACAGACCACTGGAGCTTTCTTT.

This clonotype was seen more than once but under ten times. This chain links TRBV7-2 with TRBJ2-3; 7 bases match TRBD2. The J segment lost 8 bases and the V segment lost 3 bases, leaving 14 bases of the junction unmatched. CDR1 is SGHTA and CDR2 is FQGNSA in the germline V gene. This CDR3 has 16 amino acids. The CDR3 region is CASSFGALGRVGTQYF. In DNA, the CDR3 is TGTGCCAGCAGCTTTGGAGCCCTAGGGAGGGTGGGTACGCAGTATTTT. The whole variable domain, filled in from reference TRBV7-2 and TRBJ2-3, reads GAGVSQSPSNKVTEKGKDVELRCDPISGHTALYWYRQSLGQGLEFLIYFQGNSAPDKSGLPSDRFSAERTGGSVSTLTIQRTQQEDSAVYLCASSFGALGRVGTQYFGPGTRLTVL.

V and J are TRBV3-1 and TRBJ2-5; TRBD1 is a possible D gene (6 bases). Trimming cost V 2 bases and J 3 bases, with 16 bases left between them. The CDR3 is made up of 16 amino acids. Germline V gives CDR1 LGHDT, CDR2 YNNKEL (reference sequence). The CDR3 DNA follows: TGTGCCAGCAGCCAACCTCCAGGGGCCACGGAAGAGACCCAGTACTTC. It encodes CASSQPPGATEETQYF.

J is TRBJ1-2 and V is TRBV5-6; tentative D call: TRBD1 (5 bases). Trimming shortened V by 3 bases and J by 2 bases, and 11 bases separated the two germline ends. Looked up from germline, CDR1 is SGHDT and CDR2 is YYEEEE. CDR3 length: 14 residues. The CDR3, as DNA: TGTGCCAGCAGCTCTACAGGTACCAACTATGGCTACACCTTC. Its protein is CASSSTGTNYGYTF.

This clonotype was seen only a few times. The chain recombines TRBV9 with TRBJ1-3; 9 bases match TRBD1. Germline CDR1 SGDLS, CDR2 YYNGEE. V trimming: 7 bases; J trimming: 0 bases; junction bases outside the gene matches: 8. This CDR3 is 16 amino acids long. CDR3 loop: CASGRTGVFSGNTIYF. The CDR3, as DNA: TGTGCCAGCGGCCGGACAGGGGTTTTCTCTGGAAACACCATATATTTT. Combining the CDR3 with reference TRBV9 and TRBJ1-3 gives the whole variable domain DSGVTQTPKHLITATGQRVTLRCSPRSGDLSVYWYQQSLDQGLQFLIQYYNGEERAKGNILERFSAQQFPDLHSELNLSSLELGDSALYFCASGRTGVFSGNTIYFGEGSWLTVV.

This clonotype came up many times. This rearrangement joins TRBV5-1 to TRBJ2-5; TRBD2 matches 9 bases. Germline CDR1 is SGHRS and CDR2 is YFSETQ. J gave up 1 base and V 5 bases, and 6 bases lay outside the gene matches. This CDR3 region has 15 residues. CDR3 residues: CASRNSGGSQETQYF. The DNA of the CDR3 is TGCGCCAGCAGAAATAGCGGGGGATCCCAAGAGACCCAGTACTTC. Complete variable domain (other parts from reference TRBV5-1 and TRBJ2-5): KAGVTQTPRYLIKTRGQQVTLSCSPISGHRSVSWYQQTPGQGLQFLFEYFSETQRNKGNFPGRFSGRQFSNSRSEMNVSTLELGDSALYLCASRNSGGSQETQYFGPGTRLLVL.

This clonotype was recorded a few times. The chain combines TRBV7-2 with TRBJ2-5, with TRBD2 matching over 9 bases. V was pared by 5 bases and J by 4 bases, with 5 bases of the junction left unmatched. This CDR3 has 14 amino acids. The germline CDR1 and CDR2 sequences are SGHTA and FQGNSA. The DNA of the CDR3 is TGTGCCAGCAGCCTCGGGACTAGCATAGAGACCCAGTACTTC. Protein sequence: CASSLGTSIETQYF.